Included here is one T cell receptor (beta chain) sequence, with context. These data originate in a study of blood T cell repertoires in COVID-19. Profiled with immunoSEQ multiplex PCR; TCRdb holds only in-frame clones, not every one. The repertoire holds around 150,000 clones, roughly 80% seen once, with about 3.4% in the top ten. There are 19 residues in the CDR3. Participants spanned ages about 18 to 100 years and resided in about two dozen US areas. Participant-given clinical history determined each cohort assignment. Specimen: PBMCs or T cells enriched from blood (not recorded which). The chain couples TRBV21-1 to TRBJ2-1; the table assigns TRBD2, which was not confirmed against the DNA. TRBV21-1 is recorded as a pseudogene. This TCR derives from a woman between 55 and 75 years old who had recovered from COVID-19. This chain's CDR3 is CASSKRVPRGAGLKDEQFF. The DNA for the CDR3 is TGTGCCAGCAGCAAGAGGGTTCCCCGTGGAGCGGGGCTAAAGGATGAGCAGTTCTTC.